These T cell receptor beta chains were read from a single sample in a study of T-cell memory formation after mild COVID-19. TCRdb reprocessed the 5' RACE reads with MiXCR, giving one entry per CDR3 protein. Counted here are around 150,000 distinct CDR3 sequences, 13% to 15% occurring once; the ten biggest clones make up roughly an eighth. Sample: PBMCs or a T cell subset sorted from them (not recorded which). The receptors were sampled from an adult woman who had mild COVID-19 (a few samples of this study predate the infection). Cell type and time point are not known. The CDR3 runs from the conserved cysteine through the conserved F or W. The order of the fields is V gene, J gene, CDR3 protein.

V gene: TRBV20-1
J gene: TRBJ2-1
CDR3 protein: CSAGGRNNEQFF

V gene: TRBV12-3/TRBV12-4
J gene: TRBJ2-5
CDR3 protein: CASTQGRGETQYF

V gene: TRBV3-1
J gene: TRBJ1-2
CDR3 protein: CASSSGNYGYTF

V gene: TRBV7-9
J gene: TRBJ2-7
CDR3 protein: CASSPTGISYEQYF

V gene: TRBV6-2/TRBV6-3
J gene: TRBJ2-3
CDR3 protein: CASGGLAGGPGVDTQYF

V gene: TRBV6-5
J gene: TRBJ2-3
CDR3 protein: CASSYGTARSDTQYF

V gene: TRBV30
J gene: TRBJ2-1
CDR3 protein: CAWTFGLAAEQFF

V gene: TRBV7-8
J gene: TRBJ2-3
CDR3 protein: CASSFGVLRDTQYF

V gene: TRBV12-3/TRBV12-4
J gene: TRBJ2-7
CDR3 protein: CASSFEGFPRDEQYF

V gene: TRBV24-1
J gene: TRBJ2-1
CDR3 protein: CATSDLGQGVDEQFF

V gene: TRBV9
J gene: TRBJ2-5
CDR3 protein: CASSVGTSGRAEETQYF

V gene: TRBV7-6
J gene: TRBJ2-5
CDR3 protein: CASSLPAGETQYF

V gene: TRBV29-1
J gene: TRBJ2-1
CDR3 protein: CSVVGTVPINEQFF

V gene: TRBV6-2/TRBV6-3
J gene: TRBJ2-7
CDR3 protein: CASSPTGQGIYEQYF

V gene: TRBV7-8
J gene: TRBJ2-1
CDR3 protein: CASTDRDWANILYNEQFF

V gene: TRBV6-6
J gene: TRBJ2-2
CDR3 protein: CASTTGGSGELFF

V gene: TRBV3-1
J gene: TRBJ1-1
CDR3 protein: CASSPGQGARTEAFF

V gene: TRBV15
J gene: TRBJ2-7
CDR3 protein: CATSRAGAGGSYEQYF

V gene: TRBV12-3/TRBV12-4
J gene: TRBJ2-1
CDR3 protein: CASSTSGRYNEQFF

V gene: TRBV15
J gene: TRBJ2-1
CDR3 protein: CATSRDGSGSYYEQFF

V gene: TRBV11-3
J gene: TRBJ2-1
CDR3 protein: CASSLGAVGAGKHNEQFF

V gene: TRBV7-9
J gene: TRBJ1-1
CDR3 protein: CASSSFGGHSINTEAFF

V gene: TRBV5-1
J gene: TRBJ1-6
CDR3 protein: CASRDSFNSPLHF

V gene: TRBV5-1
J gene: TRBJ2-5
CDR3 protein: CASRTSGGQETQYF

V gene: TRBV19
J gene: TRBJ2-2
CDR3 protein: CASSPRGTGATGELFF

V gene: TRBV7-2
J gene: TRBJ2-1
CDR3 protein: CASSLGPYGGNSYNEQFF

V gene: TRBV12-3/TRBV12-4
J gene: TRBJ1-1
CDR3 protein: CASSLLNTEAFF

V gene: TRBV7-2
J gene: TRBJ2-7
CDR3 protein: CASSLAAGPPSYEQYF

V gene: TRBV4-1
J gene: TRBJ1-1
CDR3 protein: CASSPREVAEAFF

V gene: TRBV6-1
J gene: TRBJ1-2
CDR3 protein: CASSERGGFGYTF

V gene: TRBV19
J gene: TRBJ1-5
CDR3 protein: CASRTTGGHNQPQHF